The T cell receptor (beta chain) under discussion was sequenced for a study of tumor-infiltrating lymphocytes in primary liver carcinoma. Study at large: Patients of both sexes were 30 to 69 years old.

Unsorted bulk tissue, about 17-33 mg of it, served as the source for co-extraction of RNA and DNA. The CDR3 is 13 amino acids. Germline values: CDR1 SQVTM, CDR2 ANQGSEA. A primer matching the constant region was used to make TCR beta cDNA from approximately 500 ng of total RNA. For TCR beta, libraries were produced by three nested multiplex PCR rounds using slightly modified ARM-PCR. Running nine to ten cycles apiece, the first two PCR rounds relied on TRBV1-TRBV30 forward primers together with a C-beta reverse primer. TCRdb re-analysed the multiplex PCR reads in MiXCR, keeping a single row per CDR3 protein. Counted here are approximately 74,000 distinct CDR3 sequences, 71% occurring once; the ten biggest clones make up about 13%.

The receptor's source is a woman aged 55-69 years with primary liver carcinoma and hepatitis B virus infection. V gene TRBV29-1 combines with J gene TRBJ1-5, with D unresolved. Sample: liver tumor tissue from sampling region 4. The subset here: tumor region T4, right-lateral pole. The CDR3 nucleotides read TGCAGGATTGAGTGTGCCTCACGCCAGCCCCAGCATTTT. It yields the protein CRIECASRQPQHF.